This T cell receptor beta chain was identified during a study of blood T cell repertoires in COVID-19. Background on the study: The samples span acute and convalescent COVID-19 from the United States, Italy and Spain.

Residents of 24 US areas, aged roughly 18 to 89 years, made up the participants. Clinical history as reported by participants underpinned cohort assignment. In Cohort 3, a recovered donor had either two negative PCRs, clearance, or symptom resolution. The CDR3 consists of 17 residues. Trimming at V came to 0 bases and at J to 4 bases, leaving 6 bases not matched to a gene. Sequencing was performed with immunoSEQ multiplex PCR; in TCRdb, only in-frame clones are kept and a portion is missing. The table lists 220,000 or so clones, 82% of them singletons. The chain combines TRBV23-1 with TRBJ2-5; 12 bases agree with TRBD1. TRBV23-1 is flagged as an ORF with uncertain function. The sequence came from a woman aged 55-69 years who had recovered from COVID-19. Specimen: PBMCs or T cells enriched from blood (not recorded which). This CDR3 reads CASSQSTGDRGPETQYF. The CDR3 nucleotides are TGCGCCAGCAGTCAATCGACCGGGGACAGGGGGCCAGAGACCCAGTACTTC.